The present TCR beta chain was sequenced within a study of T cell therapy after organ transplantation. The V end lost 2 bases, the J end lost 5 bases, and 10 bases lay between the germline ends. Germline CDR1 reads SGHVS; CDR2 reads FNYEAQ. The CDR3 runs 14 residues. Using immunoSEQ multiplex PCR, the repertoire was profiled, and TCRdb retains in-frame clones only, with some absent. The table records 40,000 to 60,000 clones, 94% of them present only once. Notes on this clone: The antigen is undetermined.

This receptor was obtained from a human patient who had received a solid organ transplant and had CMV disease. The chain uses TRBV7-6 and TRBJ1-3; D uncertain. The sample was CD8+ T cells from blood, taken before autologous CMV-specific T cell therapy. CDR3 DNA sequence: TGTGCCAGCAGCTTACAGGAATCCAGAAACACCATATATTTT. Encoded protein: CASSLQESRNTIYF.